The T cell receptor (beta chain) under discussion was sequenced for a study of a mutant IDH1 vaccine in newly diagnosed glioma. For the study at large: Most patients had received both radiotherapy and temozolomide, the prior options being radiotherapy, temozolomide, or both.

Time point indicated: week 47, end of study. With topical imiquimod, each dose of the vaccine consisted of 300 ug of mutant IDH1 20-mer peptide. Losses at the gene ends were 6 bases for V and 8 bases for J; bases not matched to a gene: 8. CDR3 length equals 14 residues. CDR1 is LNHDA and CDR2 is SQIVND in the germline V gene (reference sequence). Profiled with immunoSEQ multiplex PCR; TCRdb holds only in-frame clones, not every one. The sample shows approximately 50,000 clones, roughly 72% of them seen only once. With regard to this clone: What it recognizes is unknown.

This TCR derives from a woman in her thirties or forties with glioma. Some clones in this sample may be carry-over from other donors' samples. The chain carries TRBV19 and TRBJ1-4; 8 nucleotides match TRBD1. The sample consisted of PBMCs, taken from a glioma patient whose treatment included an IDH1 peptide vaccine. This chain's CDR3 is CASSPDRVQEKLFF. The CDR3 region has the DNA TGTGCCAGTAGCCCGGACAGGGTTCAGGAAAAACTGTTTTTT.